This T cell receptor (beta chain) derives from a study of T cells in Graves' hyperthyroidism and ophthalmopathy. Study overall: Staff took peripheral blood when the initial diagnosis was made, before any treatment began.

This clonotype was picked up many times. Germline V gene sequence: CDR1 SNHLY, CDR2 FYNNEI. The CDR3 has 14 residues. Between the trimmed V and J ends, which lost 7 bases and 0 bases, there was a span of 12 bases. Amplification targeted TCR beta CDR3 regions from RNA transcripts. The HTBI primer set served for first-round RT-PCR of the TCR CDR3. One entry per CDR3 protein results from TCRdb running MiXCR on the multiplex PCR reads. The table lists approximately 590,000 distinct CDR3 sequences, around 16% of them singletons. The chain has TRBV2 and TRBJ1-1; no clear D. The sequence was collected from a woman aged 25-40 years with Graves' hyperthyroidism. The sequencing input was blood. CDR3 sequence: CASIPPEVNTEAFF. CDR3 DNA: TGTGCCAGCATTCCTCCAGAAGTGAACACTGAAGCTTTCTTT.